The entry that follows covers one T cell receptor (beta chain) sequence. This sample was included in a study of T cell responses to AZD1222 COVID-19 vaccine. The method was immunoSEQ multiplex PCR; TCRdb's version includes in-frame clones alone and lacks a portion of them. The sample yields 100,000 to 150,000 clones, 75% to 90% seen once. Germline V CDR1 and CDR2: MNHNS, SASEGT. This CDR3 is 13 amino acids long. V lost 2 bases to trimming and J lost 5 bases, with 7 bases between them. This specimen consisted of peripheral blood, obtained 28 days after the second AZD1222 dose. The sequence derives from an adult who received the AZD1222 COVID-19 vaccine. The rearrangement uses TRBV6-1 and TRBJ2-1; no clear D gene. As DNA, the CDR3 is TGTGCCAGCAGTGAATTCTGGAACAATGAGCAGTTCTTC. Its translation: CASSEFWNNEQFF.